A selection of T cell receptor beta chains follows, all from one sample in a study of blood T cell repertoires in COVID-19. Clones were sequenced by immunoSEQ multiplex PCR, and TCRdb holds only the in-frame ones, with some missing. This sample has about 270,000 clones, with over 80% found just once. The specimen was PBMCs or T cells enriched from blood (not recorded which). The receptors were sampled from a woman aged 25-40 years with acute COVID-19. Both conserved end residues are part of each CDR3. The D gene is left open where the match is weak. Size values are once, few and many counts, or a class for expanded clones, and some rows have none.

size: .; V: TRBV3-1/TRBV3-2; length: 15; D: .; J: TRBJ1-2; DNA: TGTGCCAGCAGCCCACTAGGACAGCCAAACTATGGCTACACCTTC; CDR3: CASSPLGQPNYGYTF
size: .; V: TRBV7-9; length: 14; D: .; J: TRBJ2-7; DNA: TGTGCCAGCAGCTTAGAACGGGAGAGGTACGAGCAGTACTTC; CDR3: CASSLERERYEQYF
size: .; V: TRBV5-1; length: 15; D: .; J: TRBJ2-6; DNA: TGCGCCAGCAGCTTGTACGGTTCTGGGGCCAACGTCCTGACTTTC; CDR3: CASSLYGSGANVLTF
size: .; V: TRBV27; length: 14; D: .; J: TRBJ2-6; DNA: TGTGCCAGCAGCTCTATCTCTGGGGCCAACGTCCTGACTTTC; CDR3: CASSSISGANVLTF
size: .; V: TRBV28; length: 17; D: TRBD2; J: TRBJ2-1; DNA: TGTGCCAGCAGTTCGGGACTAGCGGGGAGCTCCTACAATGAGCAGTTCTTC; CDR3: CASSSGLAGSSYNEQFF
size: .; V: TRBV7-2; length: 16; D: TRBD2; J: TRBJ2-7; DNA: TGTGCCAGCAGCTTAGTAATAGGGACTAGCGGGTCGCTAGAGTACTTC; CDR3: CASSLVIGTSGSLEYF
size: .; V: TRBV13; length: 15; D: TRBD2; J: TRBJ2-1; DNA: TGTGCCAGCAGCCCTCGGACTAGCGGGAGCAATGAGCAGTTCTTC; CDR3: CASSPRTSGSNEQFF
size: .; V: TRBV4-1; length: 15; D: .; J: TRBJ1-1; DNA: TGCGCCAGCAGCCAACCGACCACAGGGTTGACTGAAGCTTTCTTT; CDR3: CASSQPTTGLTEAFF
size: .; V: TRBV7-9; length: 15; D: TRBD2; J: TRBJ2-3; DNA: TGTGCCAGCAGCATCGGGACTAGCGAGACAGATACGCAGTATTTT; CDR3: CASSIGTSETDTQYF
size: .; V: TRBV9; length: 14; D: .; J: TRBJ2-2; DNA: TGTGCCAGCAGCGCGGGGGTCGTCACCGGGGAGCTGTTTTTT; CDR3: CASSAGVVTGELFF
size: few; V: TRBV7-9; length: 12; D: .; J: TRBJ2-2; DNA: TGTGCCAGCAGCGCCCAAGCGGGGGAGCTGTTTTTT; CDR3: CASSAQAGELFF
size: .; V: TRBV10-3; length: 14; D: .; J: TRBJ2-7; DNA: TGTGCCATCAGTGAGTTGTTTGCGAGTTACGAGCAGTACTTC; CDR3: CAISELFASYEQYF
size: .; V: TRBV12-3/TRBV12-4; length: 13; D: .; J: TRBJ1-2; DNA: TGTGCCAGCAGCTCAGACATGGGTCTCGGCTACACCTTC; CDR3: CASSSDMGLGYTF
size: once; V: TRBV3-1/TRBV3-2; length: 15; D: TRBD1; J: TRBJ2-7; DNA: TGTGCCAGCAGCCAACGACAGGGGTATTTCTACGAGCAGTACTTC; CDR3: CASSQRQGYFYEQYF
size: .; V: TRBV5-4; length: 14; D: TRBD1; J: TRBJ2-7; DNA: TGTGCCAGCACCCCCGGACAGGGACAATACGAGCAGTACTTC; CDR3: CASTPGQGQYEQYF
size: .; V: TRBV20-1; length: 18; D: .; J: TRBJ1-6; DNA: TGCAGTGCTAGTAGGGATACAGGGAGTAGGGCCTATAATTCACCCCTCCACTTT; CDR3: CSASRDTGSRAYNSPLHF
size: .; V: TRBV27; length: 16; D: .; J: TRBJ2-6; DNA: TGTGCCAGCAGATGGGCAACCAGCTCTGGGGCCAACGTCCTGACTTTC; CDR3: CASRWATSSGANVLTF
size: few; V: TRBV4-2; length: 15; D: .; J: TRBJ2-3; DNA: TGTGCCAGCAGCCAAGAAGAGAGGGGCACAGATACGCAGTATTTT; CDR3: CASSQEERGTDTQYF
size: .; V: TRBV19; length: 14; D: TRBD2; J: TRBJ2-3; DNA: TGTGCCAGAACTAGCGGAAGATGCACAGATACGCAGTATTTT; CDR3: CARTSGRCTDTQYF
size: .; V: TRBV30; length: 15; D: TRBD1; J: TRBJ1-6; DNA: TGTGCCTGGGCGACCCGGGACAGGGGGAATTCACCCCTCCACTTT; CDR3: CAWATRDRGNSPLHF
size: .; V: TRBV29-1; length: 15; D: .; J: TRBJ2-7; DNA: TGCAGCGTTGAATTCGCCGCGGACAGTACCTACGAGCAGTACTTC; CDR3: CSVEFAADSTYEQYF
size: once; V: TRBV7-3; length: 15; D: .; J: TRBJ2-5; DNA: TGTGCCAGCAGCCCCTCAGGGATCATCCAAGAGACCCAGTACTTC; CDR3: CASSPSGIIQETQYF
size: .; V: TRBV30; length: 15; D: .; J: TRBJ1-4; DNA: TGTGCCATCCATAGCCCGACAGGCCCGGGTGAAAAACTGTTTTTT; CDR3: CAIHSPTGPGEKLFF
size: .; V: TRBV14; length: 16; D: .; J: TRBJ2-1; DNA: TGTGCCAGCAGCCCGGAAACTAGTTGGATTAACAATGAGCAGTTCTTC; CDR3: CASSPETSWINNEQFF
size: .; V: TRBV5-1; length: 15; D: .; J: TRBJ2-1; DNA: TGCGCCAGCAGGGCCGGGGCGGGGGCTAACAATGAGCAGTTCTTC; CDR3: CASRAGAGANNEQFF
size: .; V: TRBV29-1; length: 15; D: TRBD2; J: TRBJ2-3; DNA: TGCAGCGTTGAACTCGGGTTCGGGGGGGCAGATACGCAGTATTTT; CDR3: CSVELGFGGADTQYF
size: .; V: TRBV5-1; length: 14; D: TRBD1; J: TRBJ1-2; DNA: TGCGCCAGCAGTGTCGGACAGGGCGGCTATGGCTACACCTTC; CDR3: CASSVGQGGYGYTF
size: .; V: TRBV19; length: 18; D: TRBD1; J: TRBJ1-3; DNA: TGTGCCAGTAGTAAGGGGGACAGAACAACCTCCTCTGGAAACACCATATATTTT; CDR3: CASSKGDRTTSSGNTIYF
size: .; V: TRBV5-1; length: 16; D: .; J: TRBJ2-7; DNA: TGCGCCAGCAACAAGCCCTCGGGGGATTCTTTCTACGAGCAGTACTTC; CDR3: CASNKPSGDSFYEQYF